This note documents a single T cell receptor beta chain sequence. Its cognate antigen is unknown. Other DNA sequences within the sample encode an identical CDR3. Following extraction, RNA underwent reverse transcription to cDNA, which served as the sequencing template. Some clones are missing from TCRdb's copy, which holds only in-frame ones; the method was immunoSEQ multiplex PCR. Among 150,000 to 200,000 clones listed, about 67% were seen once. The data were obtained in a study of CD8+ T cells in alopecia areata. Turning to the study itself: A 6-month period off drug followed tofacitinib, which lasted 6 to 18 months.

Specimens obtained from alopecia areata patients comprised lesional scalp punch biopsies and peripheral blood. With V trimmed by 5 bases and J by 3 bases, 1 base remained unmatched. The CDR3 consists of 13 residues. Germline V gene sequence: CDR1 SGHRS, CDR2 YFSETQ. Study-level findings and limits: Researchers report lesional scalp, most notably alopecia totalis/universalis, outstripped normal scalp in clonality. Whereas mice showed it more clearly, TCR sharing across patients was murkier, possibly because of HLA.

Source: CD8+ T cells sorted from blood, taken at week 0. The genes are TRBV5-1 and TRBJ1-5; 8 nucleotides align to TRBD1. This TCR came from a human donor with alopecia areata. The CDR3: CASRTGVNQPQHF. CDR3 bases: TGCGCCAGCAGGACAGGGGTCAATCAGCCCCAGCATTTT.